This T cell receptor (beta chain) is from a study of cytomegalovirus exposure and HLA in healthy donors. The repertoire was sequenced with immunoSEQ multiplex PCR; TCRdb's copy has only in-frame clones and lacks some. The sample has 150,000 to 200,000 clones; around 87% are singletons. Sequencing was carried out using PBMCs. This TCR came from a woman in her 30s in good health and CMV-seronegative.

The CDR3 DNA sequence: TGTGCCAGCAGCCGGGACAGGTATTTGACGGAGACCCAGTACTTC. This gives the protein CASSRDRYLTETQYF. V and J are TRBV2 and TRBJ2-5, with 8 bases that match TRBD1. Per the germline V gene, CDR1 is SNHLY and CDR2 is FYNNEI. V gave up 6 bases and J gave up 5 bases; unmatched junction bases: 11. The CDR3 consists of 15 residues.